Shown below are 18 T cell receptor beta chains from a single sample sequenced in a study of cytomegalovirus exposure and HLA in healthy donors. Use of 60 Vbeta and 13 Jbeta primers characterized the PCR. Sequenced by immunoSEQ multiplex PCR; TCRdb stores in-frame clones only, minus some. The sample lists about 130,000 clones, about 80% occurring once. The sample comprised PBMCs. The receptors shown here come from a woman aged 40 to 55 in good health and CMV-seropositive.

V is TRBV14 and J is TRBJ1-6; a weak D match, TRBD1 (6 bases). CDR1 and CDR2 (germline): SGHDN, FVKESK. Deletions cut 7 bases from V and 8 bases from J, with 21 bases between. The CDR3 length is 16 residues. The DNA of the CDR3 is TGTGCCAGCATCCTCCCCGGGGGGGGCGAAGATTCACCCCTCCACTTT. Translating gives CASILPGGGEDSPLHF.

V gene TRBV5-4 combines with J gene TRBJ2-3; D is unresolved. Germline-derived CDR1 and CDR2 are SGHNT and YYREEE (reference sequence). This CDR3 contains 13 residues. V was cut by 0 bases and J by 4 bases, with 6 bases left in between. CDR3 amino acids: CASSLVASDTQYF. For the CDR3, the DNA is TGTGCCAGCAGCTTGGTGGCCTCAGATACGCAGTATTTT.

There are a few counts of this clone. The rearrangement joins TRBV10-3 to TRBJ2-7, with D hard to call. Trimming pared 5 bases from V and 5 bases from J, leaving 10 bases between. Germline lookup yields CDR1 ENHRY and CDR2 SYGVKD. This CDR3 is built from 12 residues. DNA for the CDR3: TGTGCCATCAGTCCCAGCCGGGACGAGCAGTACTTC. It translates to CAISPSRDEQYF.

As concerns this clone: One end of the junction varies from germline; a read error may be responsible. Other DNA sequences in this specimen translate into the identical CDR3. This chain joins TRBV6-1 and TRBJ2-1, with 14 bases identical to TRBD2. This CDR3 has 16 amino acids. In germline, CDR1 is MNHNS, CDR2 SASEGT. In DNA form, the CDR3 reads TGTGCCAGCAGTGACTGGACTAGCGGGAGGTACAACGAGCAGTTCTTC. Its protein is CASSDWTSGRYNEQFF.

J is TRBJ1-3 and V is TRBV7-2, with TRBD1 as a possible D gene (5 bases). The germline gives CDR1 SGHTA, CDR2 FQGNSA. V was cut by 5 bases and J by 2 bases, with 13 bases left in between. The CDR3 is made up of 15 amino acids. This chain's CDR3 is CASSELGGTGNTIYF. The CDR3 region has the DNA TGTGCCAGCAGCGAACTGGGGGGAACTGGAAACACCATATATTTT.

Comments on this clone: An end of the junction does not agree with germline; a read error may underlie this. The J gene is TRBJ2-2, the V gene TRBV5-1, with D possibly TRBD2 on 6 matching bases. This CDR3 has 14 amino acids. Germline CDR1 SGHRS, CDR2 YFSETQ. The CDR3 DNA reads TGCGCCAGCAGCTTAGGGACGGCAACCGGGGGGCTGTTTTTT. Encoded protein: CASSLGTATGGLFF.

V gene TRBV15 combines with J gene TRBJ2-7; D might be TRBD2 (6 bases). This CDR3 has 12 amino acids. CDR1 LNHNV and CDR2 YYDKDF come from the germline V gene (reference sequence). The germline V and J ends were trimmed by 4 bases and 7 bases, with 11 bases remaining between them. In nucleotides, the CDR3 is TGTGCCACCAGCATTCGTGGGGGGGAGCAGTACTTC. It yields the protein CATSIRGGEQYF.

This clone was picked up one time. This CDR3 reads CASSEALRGRAWDQPQHF. The CDR3 DNA reads as TGTGCCAGCAGTGAAGCGCTTCGGGGGAGGGCCTGGGATCAGCCCCAGCATTTT. The J gene is TRBJ1-5, the V gene TRBV6-1; D may be TRBD1 (5 bases). Trimming took 0 bases from V and 5 from J, leaving 20 bases between them. Germline V CDR1 and CDR2: MNHNS, SASEGT. This CDR3 contains 18 residues.

V usage is TRBV6-5 and J usage is TRBJ2-5; D might be TRBD1 (6 bases). Germline V gene lookup returns CDR1 MNHEY and CDR2 SVGAGI. The CDR3 consists of 15 residues. The V and J ends lost 6 bases and 5 bases respectively, with 19 bases between them. As DNA, the CDR3 is TGTGCCAGCAGCACTTCGACCGGGACACACGAGACCCAGTACTTC. Translated, it gives CASSTSTGTHETQYF.

The chain has TRBV5-1 and TRBJ1-5; 12 nucleotides agree with TRBD1. CDR3 size: 15 residues. The V gene's germline CDR1 is SGHRS and CDR2 YFSETQ. V lost 7 bases, J lost 5 bases, and 7 bases stayed unmatched. The CDR3 reads CASSLGQGAHQPQHF. CDR3 in DNA: TGCGCCAGCTCATTGGGACAGGGGGCTCATCAGCCCCAGCATTTT.

In its sample, this clone was seen once. V is TRBV27 and J is TRBJ2-3; perhaps TRBD1 as D (6 bases). Germline CDR1 reads MNHEY; CDR2 reads SMNVEV (reference sequence). The ends were cut back, 0 bases at V and 6 bases at J, with 10 bases in the middle. This CDR3 region has 14 residues. CDR3 protein: CASSLSRGADTQYF. The CDR3 nucleotides read TGTGCCAGCAGTTTATCCAGGGGTGCGGATACGCAGTATTTT.

The chain employs TRBV7-8 and TRBJ2-3; 11 bases match TRBD2. CDR1 and CDR2 (germline): SGHVS, FQNEAQ. The CDR3 length is 15 residues. V was clipped by 5 bases and J by 6 bases; unmatched bases: 7. CDR3 DNA sequence: TGTGCCAGCAGCGCACTAGCGGGAGTAAGTGATACGCAGTATTTT. Translating it yields CASSALAGVSDTQYF.

The chain joins TRBV28 to TRBJ2-1; 9 positions match TRBD2. The CDR3 is 14 residues long. The germline gives CDR1 MDHEN, CDR2 SYDVKM. The J segment lost 6 bases and the V segment lost 3 bases, leaving 3 bases of the junction unmatched. The CDR3 reads CASSFLAGSNEQFF. The CDR3 bases are TGTGCCAGCAGTTTTCTAGCGGGAAGCAATGAGCAGTTCTTC.

J is TRBJ1-2 and V is TRBV11-1; D not resolved. This CDR3 is built from 14 residues. Germline CDR1 and CDR2: SGHAT and FQDESV (reference sequence). The V end lost 5 bases, the J end lost 8 bases, and 18 bases lay between the germline ends. CDR3 in DNA: TGTGCCAGCAGCCCAGGCTTCGCTTTAAGGGGCTACACCTTC. This encodes CASSPGFALRGYTF.

The chain uses TRBV21-1 and TRBJ1-2; the table gives TRBD1 as D, unverified against the DNA. TRBV21-1 is a known pseudogene. This CDR3 spans 13 amino acids. The CDR3 spells CASSNIQAWGYTF. CDR3 in DNA: TGTGCCAGCAGCAATATCCAGGCCTGGGGCTACACCTTC.

This chain uses TRBV9 with TRBJ2-3; 7 nucleotides align to TRBD1. Losses at the gene ends were 4 bases for V and 0 bases for J; bases not matched to a gene: 5. Germline V lookup: CDR1 SGDLS, CDR2 YYNGEE. The CDR3 covers 15 residues. Written as DNA, the CDR3 is TGTGCCAGCAGCCCGGGACAGACTAGCACAGATACGCAGTATTTT. Translating gives CASSPGQTSTDTQYF.

The chain is built from TRBV7-2 and TRBJ1-5; 7 nucleotides match TRBD1. Germline V CDR1 and CDR2: SGHTA, FQGNSA. V lost 2 bases, J lost 7 bases, and 5 bases stayed unmatched. CDR3 size: 14 residues. CDR3 sequence: CASSLTGVGQPQHF. In nucleotides, the CDR3 is TGTGCCAGCAGCTTAACAGGGGTTGGACAGCCCCAGCATTTT. Drawing the rest from reference TRBV7-2 and TRBJ1-5, the complete variable domain is GAGVSQSPSNKVTEKGKDVELRCDPISGHTALYWYRQSLGQGLEFLIYFQGNSAPDKSGLPSDRFSAERTGGSVSTLTIQRTQQEDSAVYLCASSLTGVGQPQHFGDGTRLSIL.

The V call is TRBV7-8, the J call TRBJ2-7, with TRBD2 matching 15 bases. The trim removed 0 bases at V and 0 bases at J, leaving 0 bases unmatched. CDR3 size: 17 residues. CDR1 and CDR2 (germline): SGHVS, FQNEAQ. CDR3 protein: CASSLAGLAGGSYEQYF. CDR3 nucleotide sequence: TGTGCCAGCAGCTTAGCGGGACTAGCGGGAGGCTCCTACGAGCAGTACTTC.